This TCR beta chain comes out of a study of early T cells in non-severe SARS-CoV-2 infection. Each single cDNA molecule received a unique molecular identifier. In TCRdb, the 5' RACE reads were re-called with MiXCR into one record per CDR3 protein. The sample holds about 50,000 distinct CDR3 sequences, roughly 10% seen once. CDR1 is SGHNT and CDR2 is YYREEE in the germline V gene (reference sequence). The V and J ends lost 3 bases and 5 bases, in that order; junction bases with no gene match: 7. This CDR3 is 14 amino acids long. The sequencing input was whole blood. The rearrangement joins TRBV5-4 to TRBJ2-7; 8 bases are a match to TRBD2. The sequence was collected from an adult who was a healthcare worker with PCR-confirmed SARS-CoV-2 infection or an uninfected control (not recorded which). The CDR3 is CASSSQRESNEQYF. The CDR3 nucleotides are TGTGCCAGCAGCTCTCAGCGGGAGTCGAACGAGCAGTACTTC.